These 30 T cell receptor beta chains were sequenced from one sample in a study of Graves' ophthalmopathy and Graves' hyperthyroidism. TCR beta CDR3 regions were amplified from RNA transcripts. The authors performed first-round RT-PCR with HTBI primers and then a second-round multiplex PCR. TCRdb fed the multiplex PCR reads into MiXCR, producing one record per CDR3 protein. The top ten hold around 3.3% of the sample, which has approximately 700,000 distinct CDR3 sequences, about 38% seen once. The sequenced material came from peripheral blood. The receptors come from an adult man with Graves' ophthalmopathy.

The chain employs TRBV5-4 and TRBJ2-5; 11 bases match TRBD2. Germline CDR1 is SGHNT and CDR2 is YYREEE (reference sequence). The CDR3 is 16 residues long. V was clipped by 4 bases and J by 6 bases; unmatched bases: 11. The CDR3 nucleotides read TGTGCCAGCAGCCGGTCCCCTAGCGGGGGGTCAAAGACCCAGTACTTC. This gives the protein CASSRSPSGGSKTQYF.

This clonotype came up many times. CDR3 sequence reads: CASSRPQGPQHF. For the CDR3, the DNA is TGTGCCAGCAGTCGACCGCAGGGGCCCCAGCATTTT. V gene TRBV7-9 combines with J gene TRBJ1-5; possibly TRBD1 for D (5 bases). This CDR3 spans 12 amino acids. The germline V gene encodes CDR1 SEHNR and CDR2 FQNEAQ (reference sequence). The V end lost 6 bases, the J end lost 9 bases, and 12 bases lay between the germline ends.

This clonotype was seen at least ten times. The chain combines TRBV29-1 with TRBJ2-5; the match to TRBD1 covers 10 bases. This CDR3 has 15 residues. V lost 6 bases to trimming and J lost 4 bases; unmatched junction nucleotides: 11. Germline CDR1 is SQVTM and CDR2 is ANQGSEA. The CDR3 protein is CSVTPVTGGLETQYF. The CDR3 region has the DNA TGCAGCGTCACTCCGGTGACAGGGGGCTTAGAGACCCAGTACTTC.

This clonotype was seen many times. The chain recombines TRBV29-1 with TRBJ2-7; perhaps TRBD1 as D (6 bases). V lost 4 bases and J 4 bases, leaving 20 bases between the germline ends. CDR3 length: 15 residues. Germline CDR1 is SQVTM and CDR2 is ANQGSEA. The DNA of the CDR3 is TGCAGCGTTGTTGGGTTTCAGGGGAGTAGGTACGAGCAGTACTTC. Its protein is CSVVGFQGSRYEQYF.

This chain links TRBV29-1 with TRBJ1-3; no reliable D call. The germline CDR1 and CDR2 sequences are SQVTM and ANQGSEA. This CDR3 has 11 amino acids. Trimming took 8 bases from V and 1 from J, leaving 6 bases between them. CDR3 sequence reads: CSLGSGNTIYF. The DNA of the CDR3 is TGCAGCTTGGGGTCTGGAAACACCATATATTTT.

The rearrangement links TRBV12-3 or TRBV12-4 to TRBJ2-7; D is undetermined. The CDR3 is 14 amino acids. The V end was cut by 3 bases, the J end by 0 bases, with 9 bases between. Here the CDR3 reads CASSFSENSYEQYF. The CDR3, as DNA: TGTGCCAGCAGTTTCTCTGAGAACTCCTACGAGCAGTACTTC.

This chain uses TRBV7-9 with TRBJ2-5; 8 bases are shared with TRBD2. Per germline, CDR1 SEHNR and CDR2 FQNEAQ (reference sequence). V lost 4 bases and J lost 5; bases outside the gene matches: 6. This CDR3 region has 14 residues. The CDR3 loop reads CASSYGGDAETQYF. CDR3 nucleotides: TGTGCCAGCAGCTACGGGGGGGACGCGGAGACCCAGTACTTC.

With regard to this clonotype: The conserved final phenylalanine or tryptophan is absent from the CDR3, which likely points to a read error. This chain joins TRBV9 and TRBJ2-7; D call uncertain. CDR1 and CDR2 (germline): SGDLS, YYNGEE. Trimming removed 4 bases from V and 4 bases from J, with 12 bases in between. The CDR3 covers 13 residues. The CDR3 nucleotides read TGTGCCAGCAGCTTAGTAGACGTTTACGAGCAGTACCTC. This encodes CASSLVDVYEQYL.

Comments on this clonotype: This could be a read error, since a much larger clone is one nucleotide away. Without the conserved terminal phenylalanine or tryptophan, this CDR3 likely stems from a read error. This chain uses TRBV7-2 with TRBJ2-2; D remains ambiguous. Germline V lookup: CDR1 SGHTA, CDR2 FQGNSA. V lost 11 bases, J lost 4 bases, and 8 bases lay in between. The CDR3 covers 11 residues. CDR3 nucleotide sequence: TGTGCCGGCCAAAGCACCGGGGAGCTGTTTCTT. It yields the protein CAGQSTGELFL.

In this sample, this clonotype turned up once. Here the CDR3 reads CASSQDTPAGRQETQYF. The CDR3, as DNA: TGCGCCAGCAGCCAAGATACCCCAGCGGGGCGACAAGAGACCCAGTACTTC. The genes are TRBV4-1 and TRBJ2-5, with TRBD2 matching over 7 bases. Germline trimming cut 0 bases from V and 2 bases from J; bases unmatched to any gene: 9. The length of the CDR3 is 17 residues. Germline loops: CDR1 MGHRA, CDR2 YSYEKL.

This chain joins TRBV6-4 and TRBJ1-5; a possible D gene is TRBD1 (6 bases). The length of the CDR3 is 16 residues. V lost 5 bases, J lost 0 bases, and 14 bases lay in between. The germline CDR1 and CDR2 sequences are MRHNA and SNTAGT. The chain's CDR3 is CASSRTRGDSNQPQHF. CDR3 in DNA: TGTGCCAGCAGTAGGACAAGGGGGGATAGCAATCAGCCCCAGCATTTT.

This clonotype was observed many times. V gene TRBV7-8 combines with J gene TRBJ1-2; 8 bases agree with TRBD1. The ends lost 0 bases at V and 4 bases at J; junction bases unmatched: 10. CDR1 and CDR2 (germline): SGHVS, FQNEAQ. The CDR3 covers 17 residues. The chain's CDR3 is CASSLARWTGMFYGYTF. The CDR3 DNA sequence: TGTGCCAGCAGCTTAGCCCGATGGACAGGGATGTTCTATGGCTACACCTTC. Using reference TRBV7-8 and TRBJ1-2 for the parts outside the CDR3, the full variable domain is GAGVSQSPRYKVAKRGQDVALRCDPISGHVSLFWYQQALGQGPEFLTYFQNEAQLDKSGLPSDRFFAERPEGSVSTLKIQRTQQEDSAVYLCASSLARWTGMFYGYTFGSGTRLTVV.

This chain links TRBV7-2 with TRBJ2-7; TRBD2 matches 8 bases. The CDR3 covers 16 residues. The junction had 14 bases not matched to a gene; V was cut back by 5 bases and J by 5 bases. Germline loops: CDR1 SGHTA, CDR2 FQGNSA. The CDR3 sequence: CASSLVRPSGGNEQYF. The CDR3 DNA is TGTGCCAGCAGCCTAGTCCGTCCCAGCGGGGGCAACGAGCAGTACTTC. Looking up the rest from reference TRBV7-2 and TRBJ2-7 gives the full variable domain: GAGVSQSPSNKVTEKGKDVELRCDPISGHTALYWYRQSLGQGLEFLIYFQGNSAPDKSGLPSDRFSAERTGGSVSTLTIQRTQQEDSAVYLCASSLVRPSGGNEQYFGPGTRLTVT.

At least ten counts were recorded for this clonotype. The CDR3 DNA reads TGTGCCAGCAGTGAATTCGGTGACACCGGGGAGCTGTTTTTT. It yields the protein CASSEFGDTGELFF. The V gene is TRBV2, the J gene TRBJ2-2; D remains ambiguous. V was clipped by 2 bases and J by 3 bases, with 7 bases between them. Germline values: CDR1 SNHLY, CDR2 FYNNEI. This CDR3 has 14 amino acids.

This clonotype was found once. V usage is TRBV7-2 and J usage is TRBJ2-5; no reliable D call. V lost 6 bases and J 2 bases, leaving 7 bases between the germline ends. Germline assignment: CDR1 SGHTA and CDR2 FQGNSA. The CDR3 is 12 amino acids. Here the CDR3 DNA reads TGTGCCAGCAGAATCTCGCAAGAGACCCAGTACTTC. This gives the protein CASRISQETQYF.

In the case of this clonotype: Sequence at one end of the junction differs from germline and may be a read error. This CDR3 is CSAREGGRPHTEAF. CDR3 DNA sequence: TGCAGTGCTAGAGAGGGGGGACGGCCTCACACTGAAGCTTTC. The V and J genes are TRBV20-1 and TRBJ2-6; D is possibly TRBD2 (6 bases). Germline loops: CDR1 DFQATT, CDR2 SNEGSKA (reference sequence). The CDR3 has 14 amino acids.

This clonotype was observed a single time. The chain joins TRBV7-9 to TRBJ2-5; 16 bases align to TRBD2. Germline V CDR1 and CDR2: SEHNR, FQNEAQ (reference sequence). With V trimmed by 7 bases and J by 2 bases, 7 bases remained unmatched. The CDR3 is 17 amino acids. CDR3 loop: CASTPGTSGGVQETQYF. The DNA of the CDR3 is TGTGCCAGCACCCCAGGGACTAGCGGGGGGGTACAAGAGACCCAGTACTTC.

The chain joins TRBV7-2 to TRBJ1-2; D remains unclear. The CDR3 contains 13 residues. Germline V lookup: CDR1 SGHTA, CDR2 FQGNSA. V was clipped by 3 bases and J by 4 bases, with 9 bases between them. CDR3 coding DNA: TGTGCCAGCAGCTTCGGGATAGGCTATGGCTACACCTTC. Amino acid sequence: CASSFGIGYGYTF.

This clonotype was seen at least ten times. The chain couples TRBV19 to TRBJ1-5, with D perhaps TRBD1 (5 bases). This CDR3 region has 15 residues. CDR1 is LNHDA, CDR2 SQIVND, per germline (reference sequence). Trimming took 1 base from V and 5 from J, leaving 12 bases between them. CDR3: CASSIGDGPHQPQHF. The CDR3 coding sequence is TGTGCCAGTAGTATAGGGGACGGACCCCATCAGCCCCAGCATTTT. Based on the CDR3 plus reference TRBV19 and TRBJ1-5, the full variable domain is DGGITQSPKYLFRKEGQNVTLSCEQNLNHDAMYWYRQDPGQGLRLIYYSQIVNDFQKGDIAEGYSVSREKKESFPLTVTSAQKNPTAFYLCASSIGDGPHQPQHFGDGTRLSIL.

There are a few counts of this clonotype. CDR3 nucleotides: TGTGCCAGCAGGGGGGGGCCCCAAGAGACCCAGTACTTC. This gives the protein CASRGGPQETQYF. V is TRBV2 and J is TRBJ2-5; D might be TRBD2 (7 bases). This CDR3 has 13 residues. CDR1 and CDR2 (germline): SNHLY, FYNNEI. With 6 bases removed from V and 1 base from J, the gap between germline ends came to 9 bases.

A note on this clonotype: Just one base apart from a much larger clone, this may be a read error. CDR3: CAISDRVDEQYF. The CDR3 bases are TGTGCCATCAGCGACAGGGTCGACGAGCAGTACTTC. This chain links TRBV10-3 with TRBJ2-7, with 7 positions matching TRBD1. The CDR3 sequence is 12 residues long. V lost 6 bases and J lost 5; bases outside the gene matches: 4. Germline V gene sequence: CDR1 ENHRY, CDR2 SYGVKD.

This clonotype showed up just a few times. It may be a read error: a sequence one base away is much more abundant. This chain links TRBV10-3 with TRBJ1-1, with no clear D. The ends were cut back, 10 bases at V and 0 bases at J, with 12 bases in the middle. CDR3 length equals 13 residues. Germline V CDR1 and CDR2: ENHRY, SYGVKD. The DNA for the CDR3 is TGTGCCAGCAGGAGGGCCCTGAACACTGAAGCTTTCTTT. Translating it yields CASRRALNTEAFF.

The chain is built from TRBV19 and TRBJ2-6, with 7 bases matching TRBD2. The CDR3 runs to 19 residues. V was pared by 3 bases and J by 1 base, with 12 bases of the junction left unmatched. The germline gives CDR1 LNHDA, CDR2 SQIVND (reference sequence). The CDR3 bases are TGTGCCAGTAGTATGGGGAGGGGCGGAGGGGCGTCTGGGGCCAACGTCCTGACTTTC. Translating it yields CASSMGRGGGASGANVLTF.

The chain carries TRBV9 and TRBJ1-6; a possible D gene is TRBD1 (5 bases). The CDR3 extends over 16 amino acids. Trimming left V 3 bases short and J 7 bases short, with 17 bases between. CDR1 and CDR2 from the germline V gene are SGDLS and YYNGEE. CDR3 in amino acids: CASSADSQGLNSPLHF. The CDR3 bases are TGTGCCAGCAGCGCCGACAGCCAAGGGTTGAATTCACCCCTCCACTTT.

The chain links TRBV9 to TRBJ2-7; D might be TRBD2 (5 bases). From germline, CDR1 is SGDLS and CDR2 YYNGEE. V was clipped by 4 bases and J by 2 bases, with 19 bases between them. CDR3 size: 16 residues. The CDR3 coding sequence is TGTGCCAGCAGCCCCCCCCGCGTGGAGGCGACCTACGAGCAGTACTTC. Protein sequence: CASSPPRVEATYEQYF.

This clonotype was counted only a few times. This chain joins TRBV12-3 or TRBV12-4 and TRBJ2-7; TRBD2 agrees at 8 bases. The J segment lost 6 bases and the V segment lost 5 bases, leaving 6 bases of the junction unmatched. This CDR3 region has 13 residues. The CDR3 DNA reads as TGTGCCAGCAGTCGGACTAGCTACGGCGAGCAGTACTTC. This encodes CASSRTSYGEQYF.

This clonotype was counted many times. The chain recombines TRBV4-3 with TRBJ1-1, with 7 bases lining up with TRBD1. The germline CDR1 and CDR2 sequences are LGHNA and YSLEER. The CDR3 is 14 amino acids. Trimming took 3 bases from V and 0 from J; bases not matched to a gene: 1. The CDR3 region has the DNA TGCGCCAGCAGCCACGGACAGGTGAACACTGAAGCTTTCTTT. As protein: CASSHGQVNTEAFF.

This clonotype came up many times. V and J are TRBV7-6 and TRBJ1-1, with D possibly TRBD1 on 5 matching bases. CDR3 length: 14 residues. CDR1 is SGHVS and CDR2 is FNYEAQ in the germline V gene. The ends were cut back, 4 bases at V and 8 bases at J, with 17 bases in the middle. Here the CDR3 reads CASSSTLGRGEAFF. In DNA, the CDR3 is TGTGCCAGCAGCTCTACACTGGGACGGGGAGAAGCTTTCTTT.

There are many counts of this clonotype. The rearrangement joins TRBV7-9 to TRBJ1-2; 9 bases fit TRBD1. CDR1 and CDR2 (germline): SEHNR, FQNEAQ (reference sequence). V dropped 4 bases and J dropped 8; count of bases not matched to a gene: 8. The CDR3 consists of 14 residues. The DNA of the CDR3 is TGTGCCAGCAGCTCCGGACAGGGGATGGACGGCTACACCTTC. This encodes CASSSGQGMDGYTF.

The chain uses TRBV10-3 and TRBJ1-3, with D perhaps TRBD1 (5 bases). The CDR3 length is 16 residues. The germline V and J ends were trimmed by 7 bases and 0 bases, with 16 bases remaining between them. Germline CDR1 and CDR2: ENHRY and SYGVKD. The CDR3 loop is CAITPDAGSSGNTIYF. CDR3 DNA: TGTGCCATCACCCCGGACGCAGGGAGCTCTGGAAACACCATATATTTT.